This T cell receptor beta chain was identified during a study of PD-1 blockade in mismatch repair-deficient tumors. CDR1 and CDR2 from the germline V gene are MNHEY and SVGAGI. CDR3 length equals 13 residues. V gave up 3 bases and J gave up 1 base, with 7 bases separating them. Some clones are missing from TCRdb's copy, which holds only in-frame ones; the method was immunoSEQ multiplex PCR. The sample has 100,000 to 150,000 clones; about 85% are singletons. This material consisted of peripheral blood, taken 44 weeks after starting pembrolizumab. The sequence was collected from an adult with mismatch repair-deficient cancer. The rearrangement joins TRBV6-5 to TRBJ2-7; D unclear. CDR3 bases: TGTGCCAGCAGTTATGAAGGTTCCTACGAGCAGTACTTC. Translating gives CASSYEGSYEQYF.